This T cell receptor beta chain was documented in a study of OX40 agonist ivuxolimab in advanced cancers. Study information: At 0.01 to 10 mg/kg, ivuxolimab was administered intravenously to patients every 2 weeks.

Study-level results: Patients who responded partially at 0.1-3.0 mg/kg showed clonal expansion ranking among the lowest. Blood T cells, both CD4+ and CD8+, expanded clonally by week 6 at 0.1 to 3.0 mg/kg. CD8+ T cells averaged more expanded clones than CD4+.

Sequencing was performed with immunoSEQ multiplex PCR; in TCRdb, only in-frame clones are kept and a portion is missing. Of tens of thousands of clones in the sample, about 85% were seen once. Turning to this clone: Its antigen is as yet unknown.

The material sequenced was CD4+ or CD8+ T cells sorted from blood, taken in a trial of the OX40 agonist ivuxolimab. The source of this sequence is an adult with an advanced solid tumor such as melanoma, head and neck, liver or kidney cancer.

The CDR3 nucleotides read TGTGCCAGCAGTGTTAGCGGGGCCCCTTACAATGAGCAGTTCTTC. It specifies CASSVSGAPYNEQFF. This sequence joins TRBV28 and TRBJ2-1; 8 bases map to TRBD2. This CDR3 contains 15 residues. Germline lookup yields CDR1 MDHEN and CDR2 SYDVKM. The ends lost 5 bases at V and 4 bases at J; junction bases unmatched: 7. Together with reference TRBV28 and TRBJ2-1, the CDR3 gives the full variable domain: DVKVTQSSRYLVKRTGEKVFLECVQDMDHENMFWYRQDPGLGLRLIYFSYDVKMKEKGDIPEGYSVSREKKERFSLILESASTNQTSMYLCASSVSGAPYNEQFFGPGTRLTVL.